Below are 30 T cell receptor beta chains sequenced from a single sample in a study of human T cells and chemical hapten exposure. TCRdb redid the calling of the RACE reads with MiXCR, one entry per CDR3 protein. The sample consists of about 69,000 distinct CDR3 sequences, 10% of them appearing once. This sample's time point: patch test 2, 6 weeks after DPC sensitization. Noted treatment: therapeutic diphenylcyclopropenone sensitization with weekly scalp DPC. The sample here was whole blood, taken in connection with sensitization to the hapten diphenylcyclopropenone (DPC). The receptors shown here come from a woman aged 45-59 years with alopecia areata. Some clones in this sample may be carry-over from other donors' samples.

This clonotype was detected only a few times. V gene TRBV29-1 combines with J gene TRBJ2-1; D uncertain. The germline V and J ends were trimmed by 2 bases and 7 bases, with 9 bases remaining between them. Per the germline V gene, CDR1 is SQVTM and CDR2 is ANQGSEA. The CDR3 runs to 12 residues. CDR3 DNA: TGCAGCGTTGAAATCTGGGCAAATGAGCAGTTCTTC. It translates to CSVEIWANEQFF.

This clonotype was observed many times. The chain carries TRBV20-1 and TRBJ2-7, with a possible D match to TRBD2 (5 bases). Trimming removed 3 bases at V and 3 bases at J, with 15 bases between. The CDR3 sequence is 14 residues long. CDR1 is DFQATT and CDR2 is SNEGSKA in the germline V gene (reference sequence). The CDR3 nucleotides read TGCAGTGCTAGGGTAATCGGGAACATCTACGAGCAGTACTTC. The encoded protein is CSARVIGNIYEQYF.

Many counts were recorded for this clonotype. The V gene is TRBV5-5, the J gene TRBJ2-3; 14 bases match TRBD2. Losses at the gene ends were 4 bases for V and 0 bases for J; bases not matched to a gene: 13. Germline values: CDR1 SGHKS, CDR2 YYEKEE (reference sequence). This CDR3 comprises 20 residues. The CDR3: CASSPGAGLAGERSTDTQYF. The DNA for the CDR3 is TGTGCCAGCAGCCCGGGGGCGGGACTAGCGGGAGAGAGGAGCACAGATACGCAGTATTTT.

This clonotype was observed once. This may come from a read error, since a much larger clone is one base off. The rearrangement uses TRBV18 and TRBJ1-5; possible D gene TRBD1, 6 bases. The V gene's germline CDR1 is KGHSH and CDR2 LQKENI. The CDR3 has 14 amino acids. The CDR3 here is CASSAGGDNRPQHF. CDR3 coding DNA: TGTGCCAGCTCCGCCGGGGGGGACAATCGGCCCCAGCATTTT.

This clonotype was counted at least ten times. V is TRBV2 and J is TRBJ2-2; possible D gene TRBD2, 6 bases. This CDR3 has 16 amino acids. Trimming left V 4 bases short and J 4 bases short, with 16 bases between. CDR1 SNHLY and CDR2 FYNNEI come from the germline V gene. The CDR3: CASSGTSSRVTGELFF. The CDR3 DNA is TGTGCCAGCAGTGGTACTAGCTCGCGGGTCACCGGGGAGCTGTTTTTT.

This clonotype appeared a few times. The gene calls are TRBV18 and TRBJ2-7, with 8 bases that match TRBD1. V shed 5 bases and J 0 bases; nucleotides not matched to a gene: 6. CDR3 length: 15 residues. Germline V lookup: CDR1 KGHSH, CDR2 LQKENI. The DNA for the CDR3 is TGTGCCAGCTCAACGACAGGGGCTGCCTCCTACGAGCAGTACTTC. Protein product: CASSTTGAASYEQYF.

This clonotype showed up many times. This sequence joins TRBV20-1 and TRBJ2-7, with TRBD2 matching over 11 bases. This CDR3 has 15 amino acids. Trimming cost V 6 bases and J 2 bases; bases outside gene matches: 9. Germline V gene sequence: CDR1 DFQATT, CDR2 SNEGSKA (reference sequence). The CDR3 bases are TGCAGTGCCTCAGGAGGACTAGCGGGCCCCTACGAGCAGTACTTC. It specifies CSASGGLAGPYEQYF.

The chain joins TRBV6-2 or TRBV6-3 to TRBJ1-5; D ambiguous. CDR1 and CDR2 from the germline V gene are MNHEY and SVGEGT. This CDR3 is 14 amino acids long. The V end was cut by 5 bases, the J end by 0 bases, with 8 bases between. CDR3 sequence: CASSLANSNQPQHF. CDR3 bases: TGTGCCAGCAGTCTTGCTAATAGCAATCAGCCCCAGCATTTT.

The chain links TRBV7-2 to TRBJ2-5; possibly TRBD1 or TRBD2 for D (5 bases each). Germline CDR1 is SGHTA and CDR2 is FQGNSA. This CDR3 is 13 amino acids long. V dropped 3 bases and J dropped 5 bases, with 10 bases sitting between them. The CDR3 coding sequence is TGTGCCAGCAGCTTGCCCGGGACGGAGACCCAGTACTTC. As protein: CASSLPGTETQYF.

This clonotype was observed at least ten times. CDR3 protein: CASSLQLTDTQYF. Here the CDR3 DNA reads TGTGCCAGCAGCTTACAACTCACAGATACGCAGTATTTT. The chain couples TRBV7-6 to TRBJ2-3; D uncertain. Germline CDR1 is SGHVS and CDR2 is FNYEAQ. This CDR3 is 13 amino acids long. V lost 2 bases, J lost 2 bases, and 5 bases lay in between.

This clonotype was observed many times. The chain links TRBV19 to TRBJ2-7, with D perhaps TRBD1 (5 bases). The CDR3 length is 14 residues. Per the germline V gene, CDR1 is LNHDA and CDR2 is SQIVND (reference sequence). Trimming shortened V by 3 bases and J by 5 bases, and 14 bases separated the two germline ends. Written as DNA, the CDR3 is TGTGCCAGTAGTATGGGCAGGGCCATCCACGAGCAGTACTTC. Its protein is CASSMGRAIHEQYF.

This clonotype was seen many times. This sequence joins TRBV7-6 and TRBJ2-1; weak D call: TRBD1 (5 bases). This CDR3 region has 16 residues. Trimming stripped 5 bases from V and 3 bases from J, with 17 bases between. Germline CDR1 is SGHVS and CDR2 is FNYEAQ. The CDR3 reads CASSNVLRQGYNEQFF. The DNA of the CDR3 is TGTGCCAGCAGCAATGTCCTCCGGCAGGGCTACAATGAGCAGTTCTTC.

This sequence joins TRBV3-1 and TRBJ2-1; 11 positions match TRBD2. With 0 bases clipped from V and 9 bases from J, the junction kept 1 base outside the gene matches. CDR3 size: 14 residues. From germline, CDR1 is LGHDT and CDR2 YNNKEL (reference sequence). The CDR3 reads CASSQDLAGGEQFF. CDR3 in DNA: TGTGCCAGCAGCCAAGATCTAGCGGGAGGTGAGCAGTTCTTC.

Ten or more counts support this clonotype. This rearrangement joins TRBV5-4 to TRBJ2-5; possible D gene TRBD2, 6 bases. Trimming shortened V by 5 bases and J by 1 base, and 15 bases separated the two germline ends. The CDR3 has 15 amino acids. Germline V gene lookup returns CDR1 SGHNT and CDR2 YYREEE (reference sequence). The CDR3 DNA reads as TGTGCCAGCAGTAAGGCCGGACTAACCCAAGAGACCCAGTACTTC. It codes for CASSKAGLTQETQYF.

This clonotype has at least ten counts. V is TRBV28 and J is TRBJ1-6; D is unclear. V lost 2 bases to trimming and J lost 6 bases, with 11 bases between them. CDR1 is MDHEN, CDR2 SYDVKM, per germline. The CDR3 extends over 15 amino acids. The CDR3 coding sequence is TGTGCCAGCAGTTTACGTGGTCCGATTAATTCACCCCTCCACTTT. Protein sequence: CASSLRGPINSPLHF.

This clonotype came up a few times. V and J are TRBV20-1 and TRBJ1-1; D gene ambiguous. V lost 0 bases, J lost 1 base, and 6 bases lay in between. Germline V gene data show CDR1 as DFQATT and CDR2 as SNEGSKA (reference sequence). The CDR3 is made up of 13 amino acids. In nucleotides, the CDR3 is TGCAGTGCTAGAGATAATAAGAACACTGAAGCTTTCTTT. This codes for CSARDNKNTEAFF.

This clonotype was seen at least ten times. The V call is TRBV20-1, the J call TRBJ1-1, with D perhaps matching TRBD1 (6 bases). The CDR3 runs 14 residues. Germline V lookup: CDR1 DFQATT, CDR2 SNEGSKA (reference sequence). With 6 bases removed from V and 0 bases from J, the gap between germline ends came to 14 bases. The CDR3 reads CSAVASGVNTEAFF. CDR3 DNA sequence: TGCAGTGCCGTCGCGTCAGGGGTGAACACTGAAGCTTTCTTT.

The J gene is TRBJ1-4, the V gene TRBV2; no reliable D call. The CDR3 runs 11 residues. The germline CDR1 and CDR2 sequences are SNHLY and FYNNEI. V was clipped by 7 bases and J by 10 bases, with 10 bases between them. CDR3 sequence reads: CASKEEGKLFF. The CDR3 DNA reads TGTGCCAGCAAAGAAGAGGGAAAACTGTTTTTT.

This clonotype was found many times. V and J are TRBV5-1 and TRBJ2-2, with 11 bases lining up with TRBD2. This CDR3 has 16 residues. Germline CDR1 is SGHRS and CDR2 is YFSETQ. J lost 5 bases, V lost 4 bases, and 7 bases had no gene match. For the CDR3, the DNA is TGCGCCAGCAGCCTAGGGACTAGCGGAGATACCGGGGAGCTGTTTTTT. Protein sequence: CASSLGTSGDTGELFF. The variable domain in full, completed from reference TRBV5-1 and TRBJ2-2, reads KAGVTQTPRYLIKTRGQQVTLSCSPISGHRSVSWYQQTPGQGLQFLFEYFSETQRNKGNFPGRFSGRQFSNSRSEMNVSTLELGDSALYLCASSLGTSGDTGELFFGEGSRLTVL.

The chain couples TRBV5-1 to TRBJ2-1; 8 bases are shared with TRBD2. The V gene's germline CDR1 is SGHRS and CDR2 YFSETQ. This CDR3 has 15 amino acids. V shed 5 bases, J shed 13 bases, and the junction held 17 bases outside the gene matches. The CDR3 DNA is TGCGCCAGCAGTTCAGGAGCGGGAGCTCAACTATTACAGTTCTTC. It is translated as CASSSGAGAQLLQFF. The variable domain in full, with the rest retrieved from reference TRBV5-1 and TRBJ2-1, is KAGVTQTPRYLIKTRGQQVTLSCSPISGHRSVSWYQQTPGQGLQFLFEYFSETQRNKGNFPGRFSGRQFSNSRSEMNVSTLELGDSALYLCASSSGAGAQLLQFFGPGTRLTVL.

CDR3 nucleotides: TGTGCCAGCAGACCCCTAGCGGGAGGAACGATCATTGGACGGTATTTT. This codes for CASRPLAGGTIIGRYF. This chain joins TRBV5-5 and TRBJ2-3; 11 bases are shared with TRBD2. CDR1 is SGHKS, CDR2 YYEKEE, per germline (reference sequence). Trimming at V came to 5 bases and at J to 14 bases, leaving 19 bases not matched to a gene. The CDR3 has 16 residues.

This clonotype was detected a few times. The chain recombines TRBV12-3 or TRBV12-4 with TRBJ2-7, with unresolved D. The V end lost 7 bases, the J end lost 2 bases, and 6 bases lay between the germline ends. The CDR3 runs 11 residues. The CDR3 spells CASKGPYEQYF. CDR3 DNA: TGTGCCAGCAAAGGCCCCTACGAGCAGTACTTC.

The sample holds a few counts of this clonotype. The chain carries TRBV20-1 and TRBJ1-5, with D unclear. This CDR3 region has 13 residues. Germline values: CDR1 DFQATT, CDR2 SNEGSKA (reference sequence). Deletions cut 0 bases from V and 9 bases from J, with 12 bases between. As DNA, the CDR3 is TGCAGTGCTAGAGATTCAATGCGATGGCCCCAGCATTTT. It translates to CSARDSMRWPQHF.

This clonotype was seen a few times. This sequence joins TRBV7-2 and TRBJ2-1; 9 bases align to TRBD1. Germline V lookup: CDR1 SGHTA, CDR2 FQGNSA. Losses at the gene ends were 4 bases for V and 7 bases for J; bases not matched to a gene: 11. The CDR3 has 16 residues. Here the CDR3 reads CASSSNSGTGMNEQFF. CDR3 sequence (DNA): TGTGCCAGCAGCTCTAATTCCGGGACAGGGATGAATGAGCAGTTCTTC. Drawing the rest from reference TRBV7-2 and TRBJ2-1, the complete variable domain is GAGVSQSPSNKVTEKGKDVELRCDPISGHTALYWYRQSLGQGLEFLIYFQGNSAPDKSGLPSDRFSAERTGGSVSTLTIQRTQQEDSAVYLCASSSNSGTGMNEQFFGPGTRLTVL.

In this sample, this clonotype turned up many times. This chain connects TRBV12-3 or TRBV12-4 to TRBJ2-2, with a possible D match to TRBD2 (5 bases). There are 14 residues in the CDR3. Trimming shortened V by 6 bases and J by 6 bases, and 14 bases separated the two germline ends. The DNA for the CDR3 is TGTGCCAGCAGGTTCGGGATTCCGTCCGGGGAGCTGTTTTTT. It translates to CASRFGIPSGELFF.

This clonotype was counted ten times or more. This CDR3 reads CASSAIQGAFTEAFF. The CDR3 DNA follows: TGTGCCAGCAGCGCAATACAGGGGGCCTTTACTGAAGCTTTCTTT. V gene TRBV9 combines with J gene TRBJ1-1; 9 bases agree with TRBD1. V was clipped by 3 bases and J by 5 bases; unmatched bases: 8. Looked up from germline, CDR1 is SGDLS and CDR2 is YYNGEE. The CDR3 runs to 15 residues.

This clonotype was recorded a few times. The rearrangement joins TRBV19 to TRBJ2-5, with D hard to call. Germline V CDR1 and CDR2: LNHDA, SQIVND (reference sequence). This CDR3 spans 14 amino acids. V shed 3 bases and J shed 0 bases, with 8 bases lying between them. The CDR3 region has the DNA TGTGCCAGTAGTATGGGCCACTACCAAGAGACCCAGTACTTC. It codes for CASSMGHYQETQYF.

This clonotype has at least ten counts. The rearrangement links TRBV10-3 to TRBJ1-2; D is perhaps TRBD1 (6 bases). V gave up 6 bases and J gave up 3 bases, with 14 bases separating them. Germline CDR1 and CDR2: ENHRY and SYGVKD. The CDR3 has 14 amino acids. This chain's CDR3 is CAISPAGADYGYTF. CDR3 bases: TGTGCCATCAGCCCCGCGGGGGCGGACTATGGCTACACCTTC.

This clonotype was detected many times. The V and J genes are TRBV11-2 and TRBJ2-4; D remains ambiguous. CDR3 length: 11 amino acids. Trimming shortened V by 0 bases and J by 6 bases, and 0 bases separated the two germline ends. CDR1 is SGHAT and CDR2 is FQNNGV in the germline V gene. CDR3 DNA sequence: TGTGCCAGCAGCTTAGAAAACATTCAGTACTTC. Translating gives CASSLENIQYF.

This clonotype has more than one count but fewer than ten. The J gene is TRBJ2-3, the V gene TRBV30; D is undetermined. The germline V and J ends were trimmed by 2 bases and 2 bases, with 11 bases remaining between them. Germline V gene sequence: CDR1 GTSNPN, CDR2 SVGIG (reference sequence). This CDR3 spans 14 amino acids. For the CDR3, the DNA is TGTGCCTGGAGTTGGCAGGCCTTCACAGATACGCAGTATTTT. Translated: CAWSWQAFTDTQYF.